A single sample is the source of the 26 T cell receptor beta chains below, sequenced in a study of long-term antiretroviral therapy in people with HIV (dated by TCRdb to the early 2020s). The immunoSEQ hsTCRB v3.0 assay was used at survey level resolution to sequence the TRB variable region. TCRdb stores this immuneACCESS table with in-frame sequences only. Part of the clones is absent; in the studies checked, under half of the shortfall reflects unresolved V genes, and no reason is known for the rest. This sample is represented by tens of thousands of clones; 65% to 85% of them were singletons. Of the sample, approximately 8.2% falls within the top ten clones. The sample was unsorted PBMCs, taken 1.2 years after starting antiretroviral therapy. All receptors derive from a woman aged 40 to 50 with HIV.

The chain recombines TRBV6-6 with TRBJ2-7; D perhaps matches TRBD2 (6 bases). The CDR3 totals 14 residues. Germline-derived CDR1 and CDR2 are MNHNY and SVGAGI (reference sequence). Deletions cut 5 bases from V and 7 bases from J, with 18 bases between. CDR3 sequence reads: CASSPRFGTEEQYF. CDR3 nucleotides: TGTGCCAGCAGTCCGCGTTTCGGGACTGAAGAGCAGTACTTC.

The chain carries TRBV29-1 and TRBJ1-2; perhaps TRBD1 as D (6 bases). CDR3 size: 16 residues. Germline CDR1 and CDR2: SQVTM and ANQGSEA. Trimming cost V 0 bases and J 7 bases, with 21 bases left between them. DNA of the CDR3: TGCAGCGTTGAAGATGCAGGCCCCTCAGGGGATGGTGGCTACACCTTC. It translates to CSVEDAGPSGDGGYTF.

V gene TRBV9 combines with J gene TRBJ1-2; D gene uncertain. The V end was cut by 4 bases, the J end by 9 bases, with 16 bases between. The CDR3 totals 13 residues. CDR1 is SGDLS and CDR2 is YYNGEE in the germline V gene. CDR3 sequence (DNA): TGTGCCAGCAGCTCGTCGGACTCGCGGAGCTACACCTTC. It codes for CASSSSDSRSYTF.

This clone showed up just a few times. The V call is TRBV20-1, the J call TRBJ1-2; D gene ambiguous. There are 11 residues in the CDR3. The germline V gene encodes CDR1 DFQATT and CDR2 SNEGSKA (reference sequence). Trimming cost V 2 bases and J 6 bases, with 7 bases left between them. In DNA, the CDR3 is TGCAGTGCTAGACCCCCTGATGGCTACACCTTC. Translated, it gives CSARPPDGYTF.

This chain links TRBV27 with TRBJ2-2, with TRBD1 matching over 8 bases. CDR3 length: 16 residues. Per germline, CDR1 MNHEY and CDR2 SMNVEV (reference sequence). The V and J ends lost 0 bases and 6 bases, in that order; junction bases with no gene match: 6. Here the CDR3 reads CASSLSADRDPGELFF. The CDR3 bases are TGTGCCAGCAGTTTATCTGCGGACAGGGATCCCGGGGAGCTGTTTTTT.

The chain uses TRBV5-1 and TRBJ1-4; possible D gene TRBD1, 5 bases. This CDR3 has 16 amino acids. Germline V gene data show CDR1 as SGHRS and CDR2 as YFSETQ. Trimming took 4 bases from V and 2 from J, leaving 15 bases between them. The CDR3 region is CASSPARGRTNEKLFF. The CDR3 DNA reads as TGCGCCAGCAGCCCAGCAAGGGGTCGGACTAATGAAAAACTGTTTTTT.

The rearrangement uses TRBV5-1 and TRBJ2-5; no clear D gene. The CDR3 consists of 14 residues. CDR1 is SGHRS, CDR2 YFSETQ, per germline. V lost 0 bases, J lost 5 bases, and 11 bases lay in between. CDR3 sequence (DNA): TGCGCCAGCAGCTTGGGTGCGGTCACTGAGACCCAGTACTTC. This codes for CASSLGAVTETQYF.

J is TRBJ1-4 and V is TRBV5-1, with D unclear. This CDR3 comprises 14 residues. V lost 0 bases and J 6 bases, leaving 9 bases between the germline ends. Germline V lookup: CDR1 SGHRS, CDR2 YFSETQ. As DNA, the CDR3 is TGCGCCAGCAGCTTGGGGGAATCGGATGAAAAACTGTTTTTT. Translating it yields CASSLGESDEKLFF.

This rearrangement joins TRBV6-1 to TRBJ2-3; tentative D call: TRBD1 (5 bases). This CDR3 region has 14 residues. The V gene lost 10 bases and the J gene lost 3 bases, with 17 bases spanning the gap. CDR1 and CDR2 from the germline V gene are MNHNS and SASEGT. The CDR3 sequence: CATSSIRGTDTQYF. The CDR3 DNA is TGTGCCACCTCGAGTATAAGGGGTACAGATACGCAGTATTTT.

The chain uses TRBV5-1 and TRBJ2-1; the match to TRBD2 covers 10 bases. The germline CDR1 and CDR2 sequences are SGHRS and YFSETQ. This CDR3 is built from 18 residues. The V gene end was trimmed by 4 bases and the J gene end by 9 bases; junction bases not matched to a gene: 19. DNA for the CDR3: TGCGCCAGCAGCAGTAGCGGGAGGAGGGCCCCCTGGGAAAGTGAGCAGTTCTTC. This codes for CASSSSGRRAPWESEQFF. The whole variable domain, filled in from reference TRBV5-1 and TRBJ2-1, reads KAGVTQTPRYLIKTRGQQVTLSCSPISGHRSVSWYQQTPGQGLQFLFEYFSETQRNKGNFPGRFSGRQFSNSRSEMNVSTLELGDSALYLCASSSSGRRAPWESEQFFGPGTRLTVL.

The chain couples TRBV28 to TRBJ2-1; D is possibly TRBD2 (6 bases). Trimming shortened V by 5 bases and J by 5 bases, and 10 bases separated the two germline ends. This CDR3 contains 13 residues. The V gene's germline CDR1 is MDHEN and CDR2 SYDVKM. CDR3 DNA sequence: TGTGCCAGCAGTCTGACTAGAGACAATGAGCAGTTCTTC. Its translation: CASSLTRDNEQFF. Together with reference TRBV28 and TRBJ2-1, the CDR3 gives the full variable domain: DVKVTQSSRYLVKRTGEKVFLECVQDMDHENMFWYRQDPGLGLRLIYFSYDVKMKEKGDIPEGYSVSREKKERFSLILESASTNQTSMYLCASSLTRDNEQFFGPGTRLTVL.

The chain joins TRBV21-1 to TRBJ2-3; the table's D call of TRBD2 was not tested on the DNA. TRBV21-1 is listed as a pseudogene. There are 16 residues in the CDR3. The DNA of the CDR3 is TGTGCCAGCAGCAAAGCCGACTGGGGAGATGGAGATACGCAGTATTTT. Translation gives CASSKADWGDGDTQYF.

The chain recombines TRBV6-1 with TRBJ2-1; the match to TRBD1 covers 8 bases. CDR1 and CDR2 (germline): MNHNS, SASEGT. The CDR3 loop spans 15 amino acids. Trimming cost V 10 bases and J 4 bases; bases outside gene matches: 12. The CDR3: CATWDSGTGYNEQFF. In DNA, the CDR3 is TGTGCCACATGGGACTCCGGGACAGGTTACAATGAGCAGTTCTTC.

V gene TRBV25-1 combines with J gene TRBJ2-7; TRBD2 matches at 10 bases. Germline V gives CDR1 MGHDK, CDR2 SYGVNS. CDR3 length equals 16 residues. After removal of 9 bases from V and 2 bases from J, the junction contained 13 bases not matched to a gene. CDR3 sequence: CARIFTGTSDPYEQYF. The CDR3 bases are TGTGCCAGGATCTTTACCGGGACTAGCGACCCCTACGAGCAGTACTTC.

DNA of the CDR3: TGTGCCTGGAGTGGGACTAGCGGGAGAACGTACAATGAGCAGTTCTTC. The encoded protein is CAWSGTSGRTYNEQFF. This chain connects TRBV30 to TRBJ2-1; 13 bases fit TRBD2. The V gene's germline CDR1 is GTSNPN and CDR2 SVGIG (reference sequence). Trimming removed 1 base from V and 4 bases from J; junction bases left unmatched: 4. There are 16 residues in the CDR3.

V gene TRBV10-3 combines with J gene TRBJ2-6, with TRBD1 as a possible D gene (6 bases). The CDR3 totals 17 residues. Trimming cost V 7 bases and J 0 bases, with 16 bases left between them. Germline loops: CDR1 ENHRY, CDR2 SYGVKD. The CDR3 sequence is CAINLQGRFSGANVLTF. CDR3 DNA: TGTGCCATCAACTTGCAGGGGCGATTCTCTGGGGCCAACGTCCTGACTTTC.

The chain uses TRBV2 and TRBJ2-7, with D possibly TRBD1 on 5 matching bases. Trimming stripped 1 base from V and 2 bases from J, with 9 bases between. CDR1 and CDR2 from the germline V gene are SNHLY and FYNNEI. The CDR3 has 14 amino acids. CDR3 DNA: TGTGCCAGCAGTGAAGTGCAGGGTCCCTACGAGCAGTACTTC. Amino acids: CASSEVQGPYEQYF.

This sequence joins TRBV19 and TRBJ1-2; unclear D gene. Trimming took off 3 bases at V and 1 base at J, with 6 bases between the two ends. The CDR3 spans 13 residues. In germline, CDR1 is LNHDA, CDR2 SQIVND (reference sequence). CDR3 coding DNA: TGTGCCAGTAGTATCAACGGTAACTATGGCTACACCTTC. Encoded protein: CASSINGNYGYTF. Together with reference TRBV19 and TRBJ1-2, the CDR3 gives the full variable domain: DGGITQSPKYLFRKEGQNVTLSCEQNLNHDAMYWYRQDPGQGLRLIYYSQIVNDFQKGDIAEGYSVSREKKESFPLTVTSAQKNPTAFYLCASSINGNYGYTFGSGTRLTVV.

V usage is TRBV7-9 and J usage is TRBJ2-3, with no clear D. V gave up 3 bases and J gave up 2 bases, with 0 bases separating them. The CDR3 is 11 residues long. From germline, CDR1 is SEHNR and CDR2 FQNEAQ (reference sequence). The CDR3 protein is CASSFTDTQYF. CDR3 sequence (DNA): TGTGCCAGCAGCTTCACAGATACGCAGTATTTT.

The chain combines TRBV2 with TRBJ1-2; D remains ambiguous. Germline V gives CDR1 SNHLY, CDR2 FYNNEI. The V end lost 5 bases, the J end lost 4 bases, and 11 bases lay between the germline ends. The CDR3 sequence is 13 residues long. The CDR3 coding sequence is TGTGCCAGCAGTACTAAGGGTAGCTATGGCTACACCTTC. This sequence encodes CASSTKGSYGYTF. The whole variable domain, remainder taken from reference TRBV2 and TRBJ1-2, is EPEVTQTPSHQVTQMGQEVILRCVPISNHLYFYWYRQILGQKVEFLVSFYNNEISEKSEIFDDQFSVERPDGSNFTLKIRSTKLEDSAMYFCASSTKGSYGYTFGSGTRLTVV.

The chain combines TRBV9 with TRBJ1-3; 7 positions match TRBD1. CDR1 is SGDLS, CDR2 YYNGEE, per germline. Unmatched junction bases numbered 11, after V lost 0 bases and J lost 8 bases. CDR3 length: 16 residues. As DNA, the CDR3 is TGTGCCAGCAGCGTAGCCCCAACAGGGGTGAGCGACACCATATATTTT. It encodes CASSVAPTGVSDTIYF.

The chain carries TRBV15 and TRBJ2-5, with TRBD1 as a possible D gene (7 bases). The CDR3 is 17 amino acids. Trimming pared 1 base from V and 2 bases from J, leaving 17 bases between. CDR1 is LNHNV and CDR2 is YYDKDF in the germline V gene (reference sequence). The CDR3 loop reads CATSRVGGTATQETQYF. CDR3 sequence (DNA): TGTGCCACCAGCAGAGTTGGCGGGACAGCGACACAAGAGACCCAGTACTTC. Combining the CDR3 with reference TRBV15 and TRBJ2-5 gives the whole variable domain DAMVIQNPRYQVTQFGKPVTLSCSQTLNHNVMYWYQQKSSQAPKLLFHYYDKDFNNEADTPDNFQSRRPNTSFCFLDIRSPGLGDTAMYLCATSRVGGTATQETQYFGPGTRLLVL.

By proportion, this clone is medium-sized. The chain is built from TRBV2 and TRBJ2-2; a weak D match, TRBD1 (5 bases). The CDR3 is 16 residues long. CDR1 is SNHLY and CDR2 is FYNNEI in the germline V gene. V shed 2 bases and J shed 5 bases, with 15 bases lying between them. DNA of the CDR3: TGTGCCAGCAGTGAAAGGGCAGGGTTACAGACCGGGGAGCTGTTTTTT. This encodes CASSERAGLQTGELFF.

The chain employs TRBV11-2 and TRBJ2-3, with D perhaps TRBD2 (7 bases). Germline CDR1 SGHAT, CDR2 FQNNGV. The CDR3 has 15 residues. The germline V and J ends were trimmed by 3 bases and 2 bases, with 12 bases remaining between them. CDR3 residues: CASSLGAGVTDTQYF. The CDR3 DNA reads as TGTGCCAGCAGCTTGGGGGCGGGAGTCACAGATACGCAGTATTTT.

CDR3 protein: CSVGTATNQPQHF. The DNA for the CDR3 is TGCAGCGTAGGGACAGCGACTAATCAGCCCCAGCATTTT. The V and J genes are TRBV29-1 and TRBJ1-5; 7 bases are shared with TRBD1. CDR1 is SQVTM and CDR2 is ANQGSEA in the germline V gene. With 6 bases clipped from V and 4 bases from J, the junction kept 6 bases outside the gene matches. There are 13 residues in the CDR3.

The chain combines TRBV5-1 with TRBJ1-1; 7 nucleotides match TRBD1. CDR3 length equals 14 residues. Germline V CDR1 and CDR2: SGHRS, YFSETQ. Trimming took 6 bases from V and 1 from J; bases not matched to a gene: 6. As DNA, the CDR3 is TGCGCCAGCAACGCCGGGACAGCGAACACTGAAGCTTTCTTT. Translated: CASNAGTANTEAFF.